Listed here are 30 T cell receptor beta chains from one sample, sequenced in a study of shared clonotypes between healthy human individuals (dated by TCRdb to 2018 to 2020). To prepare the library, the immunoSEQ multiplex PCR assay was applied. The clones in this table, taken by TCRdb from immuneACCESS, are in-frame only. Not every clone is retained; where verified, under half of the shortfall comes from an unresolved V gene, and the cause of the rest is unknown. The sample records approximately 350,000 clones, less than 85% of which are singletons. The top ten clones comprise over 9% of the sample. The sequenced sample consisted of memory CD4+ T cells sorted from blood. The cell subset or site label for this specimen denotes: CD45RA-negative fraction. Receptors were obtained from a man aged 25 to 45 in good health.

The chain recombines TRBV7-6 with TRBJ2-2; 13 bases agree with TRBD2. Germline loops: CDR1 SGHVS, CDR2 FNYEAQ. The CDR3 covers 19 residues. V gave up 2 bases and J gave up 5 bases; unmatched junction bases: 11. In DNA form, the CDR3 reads TGTGCCAGCAGCTTAAGCCCCCCTACTAGCGGGAGGGGAACCGGGGAGCTGTTTTTT. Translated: CASSLSPPTSGRGTGELFF.

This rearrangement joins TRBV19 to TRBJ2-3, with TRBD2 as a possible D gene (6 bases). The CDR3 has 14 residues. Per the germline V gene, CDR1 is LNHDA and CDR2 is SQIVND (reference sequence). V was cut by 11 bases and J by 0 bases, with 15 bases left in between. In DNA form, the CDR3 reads TGTGCCGGATCATATAGCGGTAGCACAGATACGCAGTATTTT. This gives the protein CAGSYSGSTDTQYF.

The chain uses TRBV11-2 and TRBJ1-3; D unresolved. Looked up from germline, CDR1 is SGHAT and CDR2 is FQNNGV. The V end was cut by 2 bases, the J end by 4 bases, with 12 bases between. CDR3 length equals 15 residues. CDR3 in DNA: TGTGCCAGCAGCTTAAGGTTTGGGCAGGGAAACACCATATATTTT. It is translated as CASSLRFGQGNTIYF.

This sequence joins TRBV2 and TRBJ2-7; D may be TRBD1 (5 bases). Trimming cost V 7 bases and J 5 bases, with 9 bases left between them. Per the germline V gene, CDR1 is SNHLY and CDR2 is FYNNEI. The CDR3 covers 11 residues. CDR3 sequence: CASKGLDEQYF. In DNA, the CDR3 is TGTGCCAGCAAGGGGCTAGACGAGCAGTACTTC.

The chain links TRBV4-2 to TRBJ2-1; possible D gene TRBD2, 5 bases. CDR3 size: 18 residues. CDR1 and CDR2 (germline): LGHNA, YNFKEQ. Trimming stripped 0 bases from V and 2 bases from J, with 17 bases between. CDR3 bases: TGTGCCAGCAGCCAAGATGCTGCAGCGGTTACTACCTACAATGAGCAGTTCTTC. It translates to CASSQDAAAVTTYNEQFF.

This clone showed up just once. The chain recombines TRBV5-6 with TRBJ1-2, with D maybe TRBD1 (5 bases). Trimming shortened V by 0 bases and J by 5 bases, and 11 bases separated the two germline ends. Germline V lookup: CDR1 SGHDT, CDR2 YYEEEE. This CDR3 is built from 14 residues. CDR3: CASSLAGKGYGYTF. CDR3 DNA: TGTGCCAGCAGCTTGGCAGGAAAGGGGTATGGCTACACCTTC.

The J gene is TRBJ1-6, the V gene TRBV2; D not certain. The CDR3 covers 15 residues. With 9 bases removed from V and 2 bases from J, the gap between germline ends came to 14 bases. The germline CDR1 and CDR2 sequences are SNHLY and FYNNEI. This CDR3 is CASSREGAYNSPLHF. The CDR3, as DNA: TGTGCCAGTTCTCGCGAAGGCGCCTATAATTCACCCCTCCACTTT.

The CDR3 sequence: CASSIVWAATGELFF. Here the CDR3 DNA reads TGTGCCAGTAGTATCGTATGGGCAGCCACCGGGGAGCTGTTTTTT. The V and J genes are TRBV19 and TRBJ2-2; no reliable D call. V was pared by 3 bases and J by 4 bases, with 12 bases between. The CDR3 extends over 15 amino acids. Germline CDR1 reads LNHDA; CDR2 reads SQIVND (reference sequence).

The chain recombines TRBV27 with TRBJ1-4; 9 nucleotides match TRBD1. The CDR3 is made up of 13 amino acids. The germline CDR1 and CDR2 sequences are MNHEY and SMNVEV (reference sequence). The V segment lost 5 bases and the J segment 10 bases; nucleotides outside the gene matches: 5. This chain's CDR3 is CASSRDRARKLFF. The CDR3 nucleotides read TGTGCCAGCAGTCGGGACAGGGCCAGAAAACTGTTTTTT.

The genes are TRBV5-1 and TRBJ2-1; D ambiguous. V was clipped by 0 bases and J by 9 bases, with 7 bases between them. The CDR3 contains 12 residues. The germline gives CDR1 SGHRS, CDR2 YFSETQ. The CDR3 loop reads CASSLALSEQFF. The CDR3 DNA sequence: TGCGCCAGCAGCTTGGCCCTCTCTGAGCAGTTCTTC.

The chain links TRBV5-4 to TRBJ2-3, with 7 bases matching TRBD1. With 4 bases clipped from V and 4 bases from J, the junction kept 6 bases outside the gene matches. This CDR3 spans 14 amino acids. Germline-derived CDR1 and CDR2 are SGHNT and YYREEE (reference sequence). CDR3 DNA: TGTGCCAGCAGCATTCGACAGGGATCAGATACGCAGTATTTT. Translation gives CASSIRQGSDTQYF.

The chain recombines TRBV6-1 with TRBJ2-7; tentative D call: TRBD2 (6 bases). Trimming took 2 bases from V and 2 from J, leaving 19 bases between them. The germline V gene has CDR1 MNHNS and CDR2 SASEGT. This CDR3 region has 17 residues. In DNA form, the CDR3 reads TGTGCCAGCAGTGAACGGACGGACTACTCCAGACCCTACGAGCAGTACTTC. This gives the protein CASSERTDYSRPYEQYF.

CDR3 in amino acids: CASSLQSGLTQETQYF. The CDR3 DNA reads as TGTGCCAGCAGCCTACAGTCTGGACTCACGCAAGAGACCCAGTACTTC. V gene TRBV11-2 combines with J gene TRBJ2-5; tentatively, D is TRBD2 (5 bases). The CDR3 is 16 amino acids. Germline V lookup: CDR1 SGHAT, CDR2 FQNNGV. V lost 5 bases, J lost 2 bases, and 18 bases lay in between. The whole variable domain, filled in from reference TRBV11-2 and TRBJ2-5, reads EAGVAQSPRYKIIEKRQSVAFWCNPISGHATLYWYQQILGQGPKLLIQFQNNGVVDDSQLPKDRFSAERLKGVDSTLKIQPAKLEDSAVYLCASSLQSGLTQETQYFGPGTRLLVL.

The CDR3 DNA reads as TGTGCCAGCTCACTGGAAGCTGCCTCTGGAAACACCATATATTTT. This codes for CASSLEAASGNTIYF. The chain uses TRBV19 and TRBJ1-3; D call uncertain. Per germline, CDR1 LNHDA and CDR2 SQIVND (reference sequence). V was pared by 9 bases and J by 0 bases, with 15 bases between. The CDR3 is made up of 15 amino acids.

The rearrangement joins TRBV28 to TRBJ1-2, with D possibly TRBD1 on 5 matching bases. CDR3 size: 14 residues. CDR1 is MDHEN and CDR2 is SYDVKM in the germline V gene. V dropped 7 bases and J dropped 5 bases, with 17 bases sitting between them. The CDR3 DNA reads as TGTGCCAGCACCCCCGGGGGAGAAAAATATGGCTACACCTTC. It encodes CASTPGGEKYGYTF.

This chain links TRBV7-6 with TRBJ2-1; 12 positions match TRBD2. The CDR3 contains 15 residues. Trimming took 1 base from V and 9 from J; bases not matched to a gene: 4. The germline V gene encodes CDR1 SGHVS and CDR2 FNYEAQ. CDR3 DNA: TGTGCCAGCAGCTTAGGACTAGCGGGAGAGGGTGAGCAGTTCTTC. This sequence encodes CASSLGLAGEGEQFF.

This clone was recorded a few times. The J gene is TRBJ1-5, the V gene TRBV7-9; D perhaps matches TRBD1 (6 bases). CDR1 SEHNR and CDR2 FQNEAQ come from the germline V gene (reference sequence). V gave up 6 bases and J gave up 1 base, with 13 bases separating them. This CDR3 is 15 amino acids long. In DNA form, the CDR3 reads TGTGCCAGCAGTTATACAGGGTCGAGCAATCAGCCCCAGCATTTT. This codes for CASSYTGSSNQPQHF.

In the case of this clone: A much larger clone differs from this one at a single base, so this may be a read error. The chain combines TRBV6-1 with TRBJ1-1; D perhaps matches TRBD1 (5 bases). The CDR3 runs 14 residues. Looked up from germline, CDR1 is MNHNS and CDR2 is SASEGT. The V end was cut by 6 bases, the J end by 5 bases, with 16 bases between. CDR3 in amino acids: CASRDVGGGTEAFF. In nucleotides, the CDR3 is TGTGCCAGCAGGGACGTGGGGGGGGGTACTGAAGCTTTCTTT.

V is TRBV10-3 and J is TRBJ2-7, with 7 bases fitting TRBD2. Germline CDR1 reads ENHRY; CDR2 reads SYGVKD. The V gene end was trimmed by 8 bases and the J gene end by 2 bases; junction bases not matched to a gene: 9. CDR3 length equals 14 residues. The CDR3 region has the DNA TGTGCCATCCGCCCTAGCGGTTACACCTACGAGCAGTACTTC. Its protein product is CAIRPSGYTYEQYF.

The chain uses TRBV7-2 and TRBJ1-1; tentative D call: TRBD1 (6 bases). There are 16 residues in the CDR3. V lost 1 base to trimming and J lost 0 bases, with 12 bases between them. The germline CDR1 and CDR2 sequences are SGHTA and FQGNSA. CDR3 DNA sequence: TGTGCCAGCAGCTTAGTGAACAGGGTTATGAACACTGAAGCTTTCTTT. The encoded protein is CASSLVNRVMNTEAFF.

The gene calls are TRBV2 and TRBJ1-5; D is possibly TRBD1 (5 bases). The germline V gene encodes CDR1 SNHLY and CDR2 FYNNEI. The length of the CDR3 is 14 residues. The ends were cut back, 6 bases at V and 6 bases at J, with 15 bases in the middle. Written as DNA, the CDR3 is TGTGCCAGCAGCCCAGACTTGGGGGTTCAGCCCCAGCATTTT. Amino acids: CASSPDLGVQPQHF.

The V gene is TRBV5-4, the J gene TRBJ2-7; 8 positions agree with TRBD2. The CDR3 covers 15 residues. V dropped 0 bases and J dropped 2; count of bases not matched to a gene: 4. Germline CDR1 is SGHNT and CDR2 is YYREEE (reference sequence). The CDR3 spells CASSLVSGTAYEQYF. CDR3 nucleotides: TGTGCCAGCAGCTTGGTTAGCGGGACGGCCTACGAGCAGTACTTC.

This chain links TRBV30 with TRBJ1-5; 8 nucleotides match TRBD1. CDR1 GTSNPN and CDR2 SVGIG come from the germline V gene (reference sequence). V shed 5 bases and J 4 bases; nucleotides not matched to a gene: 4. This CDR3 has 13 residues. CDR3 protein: CAWRTGTNQPQHF. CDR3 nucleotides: TGTGCCTGGCGGACAGGGACTAATCAGCCCCAGCATTTT.

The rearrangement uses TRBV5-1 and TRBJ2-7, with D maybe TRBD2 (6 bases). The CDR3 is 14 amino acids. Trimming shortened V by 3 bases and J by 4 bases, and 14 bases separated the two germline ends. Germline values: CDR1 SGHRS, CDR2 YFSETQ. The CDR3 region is CASSSAGTPYEQYF. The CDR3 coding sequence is TGCGCCAGCAGCTCAGCCGGGACTCCGTACGAGCAGTACTTC.

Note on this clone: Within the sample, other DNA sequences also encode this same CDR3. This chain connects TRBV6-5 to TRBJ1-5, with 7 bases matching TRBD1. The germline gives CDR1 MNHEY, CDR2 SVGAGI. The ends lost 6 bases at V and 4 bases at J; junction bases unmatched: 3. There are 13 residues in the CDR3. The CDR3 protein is CASSRQGNQPQHF. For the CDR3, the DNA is TGTGCCAGCAGCCGACAGGGTAATCAGCCCCAGCATTTT.

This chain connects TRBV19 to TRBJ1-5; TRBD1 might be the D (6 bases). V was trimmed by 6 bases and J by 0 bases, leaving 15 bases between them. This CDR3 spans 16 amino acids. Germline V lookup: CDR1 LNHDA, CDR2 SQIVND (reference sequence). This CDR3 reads CASRNPWGASNQPQHF. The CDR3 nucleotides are TGTGCCAGTAGAAACCCGTGGGGGGCTAGCAATCAGCCCCAGCATTTT.

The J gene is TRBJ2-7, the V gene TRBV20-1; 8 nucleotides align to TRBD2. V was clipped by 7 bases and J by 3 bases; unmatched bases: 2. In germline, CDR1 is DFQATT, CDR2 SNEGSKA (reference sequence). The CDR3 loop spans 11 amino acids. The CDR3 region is CSGREDYEQYF. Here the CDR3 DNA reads TGCAGTGGGCGGGAGGACTACGAGCAGTACTTC.

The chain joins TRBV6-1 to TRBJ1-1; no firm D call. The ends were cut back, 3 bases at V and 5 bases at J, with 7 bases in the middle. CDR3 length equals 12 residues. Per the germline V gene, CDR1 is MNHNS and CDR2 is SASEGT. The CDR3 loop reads CASSDPETEAFF. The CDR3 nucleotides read TGTGCCAGCAGTGACCCTGAGACTGAAGCTTTCTTT.

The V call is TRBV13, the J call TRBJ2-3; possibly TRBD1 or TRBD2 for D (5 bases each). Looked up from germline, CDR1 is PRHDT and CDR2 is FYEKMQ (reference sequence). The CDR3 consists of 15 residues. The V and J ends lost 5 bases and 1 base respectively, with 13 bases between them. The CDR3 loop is CASSERDGGTDTQYF. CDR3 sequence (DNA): TGTGCCAGCAGCGAACGGGACGGGGGCACAGATACGCAGTATTTT.

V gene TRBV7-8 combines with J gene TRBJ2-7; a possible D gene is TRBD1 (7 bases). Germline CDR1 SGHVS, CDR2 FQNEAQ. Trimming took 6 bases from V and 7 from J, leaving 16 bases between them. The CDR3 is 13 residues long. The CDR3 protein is CASSSSAQGEQYF. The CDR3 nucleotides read TGTGCCAGCAGTTCTAGCGCACAGGGGGAGCAGTACTTC.